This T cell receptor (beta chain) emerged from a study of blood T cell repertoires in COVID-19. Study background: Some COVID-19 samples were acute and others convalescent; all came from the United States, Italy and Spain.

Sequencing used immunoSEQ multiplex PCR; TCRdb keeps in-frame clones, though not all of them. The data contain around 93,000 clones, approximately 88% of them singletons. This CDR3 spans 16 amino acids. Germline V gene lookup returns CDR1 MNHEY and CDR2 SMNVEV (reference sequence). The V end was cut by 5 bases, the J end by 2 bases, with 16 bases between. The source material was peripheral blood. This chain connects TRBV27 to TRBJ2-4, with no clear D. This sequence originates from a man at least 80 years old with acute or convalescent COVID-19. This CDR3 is CASSLSVPGTKNIQYF. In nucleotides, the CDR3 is TGTGCCAGCAGTCTTTCGGTGCCCGGTACCAAAAACATTCAGTACTTC.